These T cell receptor beta chains were read from a single sample in a study of Ad26.COV2.S vaccination and SARS-CoV-2 variants. The repertoire was sequenced with immunoSEQ multiplex PCR; TCRdb's copy has only in-frame clones and lacks some. Of over 300,000 clones detected, 83% appear once; the ten largest clones hold about 7.1%. The sample was peripheral blood, taken in a trial of Ad26.COV2.S vaccine versus placebo. The receptors here all came from a person aged 18-60 years who received the Ad26.COV2.S COVID-19 vaccine or a placebo. The CDR3 runs from the conserved cysteine through the conserved F or W. The order of the fields is V gene, D gene, J gene, clone size, CDR3 DNA, CDR3 protein. A D gene is named only where the DNA matches it firmly. Only part of the rows carry a size: once, few, many, or a class if the clone is expanded.

TRBV7-9,-,TRBJ1-2,-,TGTGCCAGCAGCTTAGTCTCGGACAGTTATGGCTACACCTTC,CASSLVSDSYGYTF
TRBV18,TRBD2,TRBJ2-1,-,TGTGCCAGCTCAGGGACTAGCGGGAGATACGAGCAGTTCTTC,CASSGTSGRYEQFF
TRBV5-5,-,TRBJ1-1,-,TGTGCCAGCAGCCCTCACGGGACAGAAGCTTTCTTT,CASSPHGTEAFF
TRBV4-2,-,TRBJ1-1,-,TGTGCCAGCAGCCAAGATCGAGGATCGATGAGGGGGGCTTTCTTT,CASSQDRGSMRGAFF
TRBV19,TRBD1,TRBJ1-6,-,TGTGCCAGTAGTATACCCGGACAGGGACAGGGGTATAGTTCACCCCTCCACTTT,CASSIPGQGQGYSSPLHF
TRBV6-5,-,TRBJ1-1,once,TGTGCCAGCAAGAACCTCGGGAACACTGAAGCTTTCTTT,CASKNLGNTEAFF
TRBV11-2,-,TRBJ2-6,-,TGTGCCAGCAGTCGTACAGAGGCTGGGGCCAACGTCCTGACTTTC,CASSRTEAGANVLTF
TRBV4-2,-,TRBJ2-7,few,TGTGCCAGCAGCCAAGGTTCCGTAGGTTCCAGGGGACGGTACGAGCAGTACTTC,CASSQGSVGSRGRYEQYF
TRBV4-1,-,TRBJ1-5,-,TGCGCCAGCAGCCAAGATTTGGCCGCCCAGCCCCAGCATTTT,CASSQDLAAQPQHF
TRBV30,-,TRBJ1-4,-,TGTGCCTGGAGTGTACGGGAAACGGTCCTGTTTTTT,CAWSVRETVLFF
TRBV21-1,-,TRBJ1-1,-,TGTGCCAGCAGCAAAGAAACGGGACAGGGGAGGTCGGACACTGAAGCTTTCTTT,CASSKETGQGRSDTEAFF
TRBV15,-,TRBJ2-7,-,TGTGCCACCAGCAGAGATCATACGAGGGGCCACGAGCAGTACTTC,CATSRDHTRGHEQYF
TRBV7-9,-,TRBJ1-1,-,TGTGCCAGCAACAGGAACATGAACACTGAAGCTTTCTTT,CASNRNMNTEAFF
TRBV4-2,-,TRBJ1-4,-,TGTGCCAGCAGCCGTACAGGGCGGGGGCTAGGTGAAAAACTGTTTTTT,CASSRTGRGLGEKLFF
TRBV7-8,-,TRBJ1-2,-,TGTGCCAGCAGCTTAACTCTCGCCGGTGGCTACACCTTC,CASSLTLAGGYTF
TRBV2,-,TRBJ2-1,-,TGTGCCAGCAGGAGTAATCCTTACAATGAGCAGTTCTTC,CASRSNPYNEQFF
TRBV15,TRBD1,TRBJ2-7,-,TGTGCCACCAGCAGAATTCCGGGACAGTTGTCCTACGAGCAGTACTTC,CATSRIPGQLSYEQYF
TRBV29-1,-,TRBJ2-1,-,TGCAGCGTTGGAGGGGCAAACTCCTACAATGAGCAGTTCTTC,CSVGGANSYNEQFF